The clone carrying this T cell receptor delta chain was found many times. The translation of this DNA and the TCRdb protein of a much larger clone differ at residue 8, probably owing to a read error; the protein shown here is translated from the DNA. The data are from a study of γδ T cells in repeated Plasmodium falciparum infection. Study-level information: Four controlled malaria infections with P. falciparum NF54 spanned around 91 weeks.

Germline V lookup: CDR1 TSWWSYY, CDR2 QGS. The CDR3 is 18 amino acids. After removal of 4 bases from V and 4 bases from J, the junction contained 13 bases not matched to a gene. Flow sorting of PBMC yielded separate Vgamma9/Vdelta2+ and Vdelta2-negative gammadelta T cell populations for bulk repertoire analysis. TCRdb reanalysed the multiplex PCR reads with CATT. Seen here are tens of thousands of delta-chain clones, about 1.5% observed once, and the top ten hold roughly 8.6%. This sequence was found in a pool of human donors (malaria-infected and uninfected, not separated). The chain recombines TRDV1 with TRDJ1; 12 bases fit TRDD3. The sequenced material came from gamma-delta T cells from blood. The CDR3 loop is CALGGVSYWGILGDKLIF. The CDR3 nucleotides are TGTGCTCTTGGGGGCGTCTCGTACTGGGGGATACTTGGCGATAAACTCATCTTT.